These 30 T cell receptor beta chains originate from one sample sequenced in a study of cytomegalovirus exposure and HLA in healthy donors. The PCR ran on 60 Vbeta and 13 Jbeta primers. The repertoire was sequenced with immunoSEQ multiplex PCR; TCRdb's copy has only in-frame clones and lacks some. The table includes around 120,000 clones, approximately 82% detected once. The material sequenced was PBMCs. These receptor sequences come from a man aged 50 to 59 in good health and CMV-seronegative.

This chain joins TRBV19 and TRBJ1-2; tentatively, D is TRBD1 (6 bases). Trimming took 3 bases from V and 8 from J, leaving 10 bases between them. The CDR3 contains 12 residues. Germline CDR1 reads LNHDA; CDR2 reads SQIVND (reference sequence). CDR3 sequence reads: CASSIYQGGYTF. In DNA form, the CDR3 reads TGTGCCAGTAGTATTTACCAGGGGGGCTACACCTTC.

The chain uses TRBV6-5 and TRBJ1-1; D unclear. Germline values: CDR1 MNHEY, CDR2 SVGAGI. The CDR3 sequence is 14 residues long. V shed 0 bases and J shed 0 bases, with 5 bases lying between them. The DNA for the CDR3 is TGTGCCAGCAGTTACTCCCAGGTGAACACTGAAGCTTTCTTT. It codes for CASSYSQVNTEAFF.

This clone occurred once. The genes are TRBV7-9 and TRBJ2-2; D perhaps matches TRBD2 (5 bases). Per germline, CDR1 SEHNR and CDR2 FQNEAQ (reference sequence). V was cut by 3 bases and J by 0 bases, with 11 bases left in between. The CDR3 runs 16 residues. CDR3 bases: TGTGCCAGCAGCTTCGACTATAACGCGAACACCGGGGAGCTGTTTTTT. It translates to CASSFDYNANTGELFF.

The chain uses TRBV18 and TRBJ1-3; no clear D gene. V lost 6 bases and J 0 bases, leaving 15 bases between the germline ends. CDR3 length: 16 residues. The germline CDR1 and CDR2 sequences are KGHSH and LQKENI. The CDR3 here is CASSAERMISGNTIYF. CDR3 coding DNA: TGTGCCAGCTCGGCGGAACGGATGATCTCTGGAAACACCATATATTTT. Variable domain in full (rest from reference TRBV18 and TRBJ1-3): NAGVMQNPRHLVRRRGQEARLRCSPMKGHSHVYWYRQLPEEGLKFMVYLQKENIIDESGMPKERFSAEFPKEGPSILRIQQVVRGDSAAYFCASSAERMISGNTIYFGEGSWLTVV.

The rearrangement joins TRBV13 to TRBJ1-4, with D possibly matching TRBD1 (5 bases). The CDR3 loop spans 14 amino acids. Germline V gene sequence: CDR1 PRHDT, CDR2 FYEKMQ (reference sequence). The V and J ends lost 5 bases and 10 bases respectively, with 17 bases between them. The CDR3 protein is CASSLQVGGGKLFF. CDR3 bases: TGTGCCAGCAGCCTCCAAGTGGGGGGAGGAAAACTGTTTTTT.

This clone was seen only once. Other nucleotide sequences in the sample specify the same CDR3. This sequence joins TRBV9 and TRBJ2-7, with TRBD2 as a possible D gene (6 bases). Germline values: CDR1 SGDLS, CDR2 YYNGEE. V lost 0 bases, J lost 6 bases, and 13 bases lay in between. The CDR3 spans 14 residues. DNA for the CDR3: TGTGCCAGCAGCGTAGAAGGGACGCGGGGCGAGCAGTACTTC. It is translated as CASSVEGTRGEQYF.

This chain's CDR3 is CASSGGSGGAGEQFF. CDR3 nucleotides: TGTGCCAGCAGTGGTGGTAGCGGGGGGGCAGGTGAGCAGTTCTTC. The rearrangement uses TRBV2 and TRBJ2-1; 11 positions match TRBD2. CDR1 is SNHLY, CDR2 FYNNEI, per germline. The CDR3 consists of 15 residues. V was clipped by 4 bases and J by 9 bases; unmatched bases: 8.

CDR3 bases: TGTGCCAGCAGTGAGGGCCAGGTCCATGGCTACACCTTC. This sequence encodes CASSEGQVHGYTF. The chain joins TRBV6-1 to TRBJ1-2; D gene ambiguous. Per germline, CDR1 MNHNS and CDR2 SASEGT. CDR3 size: 13 residues. V gave up 3 bases and J gave up 6 bases, with 11 bases separating them.

The DNA for the CDR3 is TGTGCCAGCAGCAGGGGGACAGGGGCTAATGAAAAACTGTTTTTT. Amino acids: CASSRGTGANEKLFF. The chain uses TRBV7-6 and TRBJ1-4; TRBD1 agrees at 10 bases. Losses at the gene ends were 5 bases for V and 3 bases for J; bases not matched to a gene: 3. Germline loops: CDR1 SGHVS, CDR2 FNYEAQ. The CDR3 contains 15 residues. Filled out from reference TRBV7-6 and TRBJ1-4, the complete variable domain reads GAGVSQSPRYKVTKRGQDVALRCDPISGHVSLYWYRQALGQGPEFLTYFNYEAQQDKSGLPNDRFSAERPEGSISTLTIQRTEQRDSAMYRCASSRGTGANEKLFFGSGTQLSVL.

The chain combines TRBV7-9 with TRBJ2-4; D is ambiguous. Germline V gene lookup returns CDR1 SEHNR and CDR2 FQNEAQ (reference sequence). The CDR3 has 12 amino acids. Trimming pared 4 bases from V and 5 bases from J, leaving 6 bases between. The CDR3 loop is CASSWSENIQYF. In DNA, the CDR3 is TGTGCCAGCAGCTGGAGTGAAAACATTCAGTACTTC. The whole variable domain, filled in from reference TRBV7-9 and TRBJ2-4, reads DTGVSQNPRHKITKRGQNVTFRCDPISEHNRLYWYRQTLGQGPEFLTYFQNEAQLEKSRLLSDRFSAERPKGSFSTLEIQRTEQGDSAMYLCASSWSENIQYFGAGTRLSVL.

This clone was counted only a few times. The chain couples TRBV29-1 to TRBJ2-2; possibly TRBD1 for D (6 bases). Trimming pared 7 bases from V and 7 bases from J, leaving 13 bases between. The CDR3 is 12 amino acids. Germline V lookup: CDR1 SQVTM, CDR2 ANQGSEA. The CDR3 spells CSAPGEIGELFF. The DNA for the CDR3 is TGCAGCGCACCAGGGGAGATCGGGGAGCTGTTTTTT.

This sequence joins TRBV18 and TRBJ1-6, with D unclear. The CDR3 extends over 13 amino acids. V was shortened by 2 bases and J by 11 bases, with 10 bases between the two germline ends. Germline assignment: CDR1 KGHSH and CDR2 LQKENI. The CDR3 reads CASSPGRGAPLHF. In DNA form, the CDR3 reads TGTGCCAGCTCACCAGGACGGGGTGCACCCCTCCACTTT.

The rearrangement links TRBV5-1 to TRBJ2-5; 15 positions match TRBD2. The CDR3 runs to 16 residues. The ends lost 3 bases at V and 4 bases at J; junction bases unmatched: 4. Germline V gene data show CDR1 as SGHRS and CDR2 as YFSETQ. The chain's CDR3 is CASSSGTSGGLETQYF. The CDR3 DNA follows: TGCGCCAGCAGCTCGGGGACTAGCGGGGGGTTAGAGACCCAGTACTTC.

The rearrangement joins TRBV7-9 to TRBJ2-7; 8 positions agree with TRBD2. Germline loops: CDR1 SEHNR, CDR2 FQNEAQ (reference sequence). The V gene end was trimmed by 4 bases and the J gene end by 7 bases; junction bases not matched to a gene: 9. This CDR3 has 14 amino acids. The CDR3 sequence is CASSSRTSLKEQYF. For the CDR3, the DNA is TGTGCCAGCAGCTCCCGGACTAGCTTGAAAGAGCAGTACTTC.

The chain employs TRBV25-1 and TRBJ2-6; 7 nucleotides match TRBD2. From germline, CDR1 is MGHDK and CDR2 SYGVNS. J was trimmed by 11 bases and V by 7 bases; bases with no gene match: 8. The CDR3 extends over 13 amino acids. The CDR3 nucleotides are TGTGCCAGCACCGGGGGGTTACCCCACGTCCTGACTTTC. Amino acids: CASTGGLPHVLTF.

This sequence joins TRBV29-1 and TRBJ2-2; tentatively, D is TRBD1 (6 bases). The germline gives CDR1 SQVTM, CDR2 ANQGSEA. Trimming shortened V by 6 bases and J by 4 bases, and 9 bases separated the two germline ends. This CDR3 has 12 amino acids. The CDR3 reads CSVTGATGELFF. CDR3 bases: TGCAGCGTGACAGGTGCCACCGGGGAGCTGTTTTTT.

The chain recombines TRBV30 with TRBJ2-5, with D perhaps TRBD2 (5 bases). Trimming left V 5 bases short and J 4 bases short, with 17 bases between. The CDR3 totals 14 residues. Germline V gene sequence: CDR1 GTSNPN, CDR2 SVGIG (reference sequence). CDR3 in DNA: TGTGCCTGGGGCCCCGGGGTGGGCACAGAGACCCAGTACTTC. Protein product: CAWGPGVGTETQYF.

A few counts support this clone. V is TRBV19 and J is TRBJ1-1; 10 bases are a match to TRBD1. Germline CDR1 and CDR2: LNHDA and SQIVND (reference sequence). The CDR3 has 14 amino acids. J gave up 4 bases and V 3 bases, and 2 bases lay outside the gene matches. The CDR3 reads CASSIWTGGTEAFF. CDR3 nucleotides: TGTGCCAGTAGTATTTGGACAGGGGGCACTGAAGCTTTCTTT.

The chain joins TRBV4-1 to TRBJ2-1; 8 bases line up with TRBD2. V lost 4 bases to trimming and J lost 5 bases; unmatched junction nucleotides: 13. The germline V gene encodes CDR1 MGHRA and CDR2 YSYEKL. The CDR3 has 17 residues. The CDR3 spells CASSRRSGGGLDNEQFF. Written as DNA, the CDR3 is TGCGCCAGCAGCCGACGATCCGGGGGGGGCCTGGACAATGAGCAGTTCTTC.

The chain carries TRBV29-1 and TRBJ1-2; D perhaps matches TRBD1 (5 bases). V lost 6 bases, J lost 7 bases, and 15 bases lay in between. The germline V gene encodes CDR1 SQVTM and CDR2 ANQGSEA. The CDR3 loop spans 12 amino acids. The CDR3 DNA reads TGCAGCGTCGAACCCAGGGCCACTGGCTACACCTTC. This encodes CSVEPRATGYTF. Full variable domain (missing parts from reference TRBV29-1 and TRBJ1-2): SAVISQKPSRDICQRGTSLTIQCQVDSQVTMMFWYRQQPGQSLTLIATANQGSEATYESGFVIDKFPISRPNLTFSTLTVSNMSPEDSSIYLCSVEPRATGYTFGSGTRLTVV.

J is TRBJ2-5 and V is TRBV6-1; 8 bases align to TRBD1. The CDR3 runs to 13 residues. Germline assignment: CDR1 MNHNS and CDR2 SASEGT. Losses at the gene ends were 4 bases for V and 7 bases for J; bases not matched to a gene: 5. The CDR3 reads CASSGTGSSTQYF. CDR3 DNA: TGTGCCAGCAGTGGGACAGGGTCTTCGACCCAGTACTTC.

The V gene is TRBV4-3, the J gene TRBJ1-1; TRBD1 matches 7 bases. Germline CDR1 is LGHNA and CDR2 is YSLEER. The length of the CDR3 is 16 residues. Trimming removed 4 bases from V and 1 base from J; junction bases left unmatched: 9. CDR3 in amino acids: CASSLNPRTGNTEAFF. CDR3 DNA: TGCGCCAGCAGCCTGAACCCTAGGACAGGGAACACTGAAGCTTTCTTT.

The genes are TRBV4-2 and TRBJ2-1; 9 positions agree with TRBD2. CDR3 length: 18 amino acids. Germline trimming cut 0 bases from V and 0 bases from J; bases unmatched to any gene: 6. Per germline, CDR1 LGHNA and CDR2 YNFKEQ. The CDR3 sequence: CASSQESSGDPSYNEQFF. CDR3 in DNA: TGTGCCAGCAGCCAAGAATCTAGCGGGGATCCCTCCTACAATGAGCAGTTCTTC.

The V call is TRBV7-9, the J call TRBJ2-7; 8 nucleotides line up with TRBD1. V was pared by 5 bases and J by 3 bases, with 3 bases of the junction left unmatched. Germline CDR1 and CDR2: SEHNR and FQNEAQ (reference sequence). CDR3 length: 13 residues. The CDR3, as DNA: TGTGCCAGCAGCGCCGGGACAGGCTACGAGCAGTACTTC. Amino acids: CASSAGTGYEQYF.

The chain couples TRBV6-1 to TRBJ1-1, with 7 bases lining up with TRBD1. Germline V gene lookup returns CDR1 MNHNS and CDR2 SASEGT. With V trimmed by 9 bases and J by 4 bases, 5 bases remained unmatched. CDR3 length: 12 amino acids. The CDR3 region has the DNA TGTGCCAGGTCAGGGGGTGGCACTGAAGCTTTCTTT. The encoded protein is CARSGGGTEAFF.

This chain joins TRBV5-4 and TRBJ2-7; 11 nucleotides match TRBD1. J gave up 6 bases and V 4 bases, and 6 bases lay outside the gene matches. Germline V gene sequence: CDR1 SGHNT, CDR2 YYREEE (reference sequence). This CDR3 is 14 amino acids long. The CDR3 region is CASSPPDRGREQYF. The CDR3, as DNA: TGTGCCAGCAGCCCCCCGGACAGGGGGCGCGAGCAGTACTTC.

This chain connects TRBV5-6 to TRBJ2-2; D call uncertain. Germline V gives CDR1 SGHDT, CDR2 YYEEEE. The CDR3 contains 15 residues. Trimming took 0 bases from V and 3 from J, leaving 9 bases between them. The DNA for the CDR3 is TGTGCCAGCAGCTTGGGCAGATCCTACACCGGGGAGCTGTTTTTT. Its translation: CASSLGRSYTGELFF.

The chain combines TRBV5-1 with TRBJ2-1; 9 bases fit TRBD2. CDR1 and CDR2 (germline): SGHRS, YFSETQ. This CDR3 is 16 amino acids long. V lost 2 bases and J lost 0; bases outside the gene matches: 3. CDR3 sequence (DNA): TGCGCCAGCAGCTTCGGACTAGCGCCCTCCTACAATGAGCAGTTCTTC. It yields the protein CASSFGLAPSYNEQFF.

J is TRBJ2-7 and V is TRBV10-3; 9 positions agree with TRBD1. CDR1 and CDR2 from the germline V gene are ENHRY and SYGVKD. The CDR3 covers 14 residues. Trimming at V came to 0 bases and at J to 8 bases, leaving 5 bases not matched to a gene. CDR3 amino acids: CAISESGTGHQQYF. CDR3 in DNA: TGTGCCATCAGTGAGTCGGGGACAGGGCATCAGCAGTACTTC.

The J gene is TRBJ1-5, the V gene TRBV7-4, with 7 nucleotides matching TRBD1. The CDR3 extends over 19 amino acids. The V and J ends lost 5 bases and 3 bases, in that order; junction bases with no gene match: 19. Germline CDR1 and CDR2: SGHVT and SQSDAQ. This chain's CDR3 is CASSRSGSLRDSHNQPQHF. The CDR3 region has the DNA TGTGCCAGCAGCCGCTCGGGGTCCCTCAGGGACAGTCACAATCAGCCCCAGCATTTT.